The T cell receptor beta chain described here comes from a study of OX40 agonist ivuxolimab in advanced cancers. The overall study: Cancers in dose escalation were hepatocellular, melanoma, renal cell and head and neck. The mean age was roughly 60 years, ranging from 23 to 79, with more than 70% of participants male.

Here immunoSEQ multiplex PCR was the method, and the copy in TCRdb shows in-frame clones only, minus some. The data hold 35,000 to 45,000 clones, with about 80% observed a single time. This clone was seen a single time. Its antigen is not known. Findings and limits, study-wide: By week 6 at 0.1 to 3.0 mg/kg, blood CD4+ and CD8+ T cells had expanded clonally.

This receptor was obtained from an adult with an advanced solid tumor such as melanoma, head and neck, liver or kidney cancer. The starting material was CD4+ or CD8+ T cells sorted from blood, obtained in a trial of the OX40 agonist ivuxolimab.

CDR3 coding DNA: TGTGCCAGCAGTTACTCGCAACTAGCGGGAGGGCAGCAGTTCTTC. This codes for CASSYSQLAGGQQFF. This sequence joins TRBV6-6 and TRBJ2-1; 13 bases are shared with TRBD2. This CDR3 spans 15 amino acids. Germline lookup yields CDR1 MNHNY and CDR2 SVGAGI (reference sequence). Germline trimming cut 0 bases from V and 11 bases from J; bases unmatched to any gene: 4.